This TCR beta chain was profiled in a study of cytomegalovirus exposure and HLA in healthy donors. The CDR3 runs 16 residues. From germline, CDR1 is SGHTA and CDR2 FQGNSA. PCR used 60 Vbeta primers and 13 Jbeta primers. In the original workflow: In a later analysis, 75 million to 95 million unique TCR beta chains included roughly 11 million shared by two or more donors. This table comes from immunoSEQ multiplex PCR, and its TCRdb copy is limited to in-frame clones, with some not included. From that table come the V and J calls and clone size; the DNA was used to work out D and trimming. The sample has about 130,000 clones, more than 75% seen once; the top ten hold roughly 3.5%. Remarks on this clone: Its cognate antigen is unknown. Sequence at one end of the junction differs from germline and may be a read error.

Whole-study findings and limits: In a later analysis, DRB1 alleles had the most associated TCRs; HLA-C alleles the fewest.

Source material: PBMCs. The rearrangement joins TRBV7-2 to TRBJ2-4; a possible D gene is TRBD2 (6 bases). The receptor comes from a man aged 40-49 years in good health and CMV-seronegative. CDR3 sequence: CASSRDSWSGKNSQYF. CDR3 bases: TGTGCCAGCTCCCGGGACTCATGGAGCGGCAAAAACAGTCAGTACTTC.